These 27 T cell receptor beta chains were all obtained from the same sample, sequenced in a study of cytomegalovirus exposure and HLA in healthy donors. Amplification used 60 Vbeta primers and 13 Jbeta primers. Only in-frame clones appear in the TCRdb table, and some are missing; sequencing was by immunoSEQ multiplex PCR. The data hold approximately 130,000 clones, with roughly 80% observed a single time. The specimen was PBMCs. Receptor source: a man aged 25 to 45 in good health and CMV-seronegative.

The rearrangement joins TRBV6-5 to TRBJ2-3; unclear D gene. The V gene's germline CDR1 is MNHEY and CDR2 SVGAGI. CDR3 length: 14 amino acids. Deletions cut 4 bases from V and 0 bases from J, with 8 bases between. The CDR3 DNA reads as TGTGCCAGCAGTTTTTCGGTTAGCACAGATACGCAGTATTTT. Translation gives CASSFSVSTDTQYF.

The V gene is TRBV10-3, the J gene TRBJ2-3; no firm D call. The CDR3 is 13 amino acids. Trimming pared 9 bases from V and 1 base from J, leaving 11 bases between. Germline V lookup: CDR1 ENHRY, CDR2 SYGVKD. The CDR3 protein is CAIMPAGTDTQYF. The CDR3 nucleotides are TGTGCCATAATGCCGGCGGGCACAGATACGCAGTATTTT.

This clone turned up a few times. The chain combines TRBV25-1 with TRBJ1-6, with unresolved D. Germline V CDR1 and CDR2: MGHDK, SYGVNS. V was trimmed by 7 bases and J by 7 bases, leaving 11 bases between them. The CDR3 is made up of 13 amino acids. CDR3 bases: TGTGCCAGCACTGGCTGGGCCAATTCACCCCTCCACTTT. Protein product: CASTGWANSPLHF. The entire variable domain, with the rest obtained from reference TRBV25-1 and TRBJ1-6, is as follows: EADIYQTPRYLVIGTGKKITLECSQTMGHDKMYWYQQDPGMELHLIHYSYGVNSTEKGDLSSESTVSRIRTEHFPLTLESARPSHTSQYLCASTGWANSPLHFGNGTRLTVT.

This sequence joins TRBV15 and TRBJ2-5; 7 positions match TRBD2. CDR1 is LNHNV, CDR2 YYDKDF, per germline (reference sequence). This CDR3 is 16 amino acids long. Trimming at V came to 0 bases and at J to 4 bases, leaving 8 bases not matched to a gene. In nucleotides, the CDR3 is TGTGCCACCAGCAGAGATGGGAGGGGTGTAATAGAGACCCAGTACTTC. Residues: CATSRDGRGVIETQYF.

The V and J genes are TRBV5-6 and TRBJ2-7; D unresolved. The CDR3 is made up of 13 amino acids. Trimming cost V 0 bases and J 3 bases, with 7 bases left between them. Germline assignment: CDR1 SGHDT and CDR2 YYEEEE. This CDR3 is CASSLAGVYEQYF. DNA of the CDR3: TGTGCCAGCAGCTTGGCAGGCGTCTACGAGCAGTACTTC.

This rearrangement joins TRBV10-3 to TRBJ1-1, with D possibly TRBD1 on 5 matching bases. The length of the CDR3 is 14 residues. Germline-derived CDR1 and CDR2 are ENHRY and SYGVKD. Deletions cut 6 bases from V and 4 bases from J, with 15 bases between. CDR3 nucleotides: TGTGCCATCAGCGGCGCAGGGTCGGGCACTGAAGCTTTCTTT. It is translated as CAISGAGSGTEAFF.

The CDR3 region is CASSYSRDSNTEAFF. The CDR3 bases are TGTGCCAGCAGTTACTCCCGGGACAGCAACACTGAAGCTTTCTTT. V usage is TRBV6-6 and J usage is TRBJ1-1; 7 nucleotides align to TRBD1. Germline CDR1 MNHNY, CDR2 SVGAGI (reference sequence). The CDR3 length is 15 residues. The V segment lost 0 bases and the J segment 2 bases; nucleotides outside the gene matches: 3.

The chain links TRBV19 to TRBJ1-1, with D tentatively TRBD1 (5 bases). The CDR3 spans 15 residues. Trimming removed 2 bases at V and 0 bases at J, with 10 bases between. Germline V gene data show CDR1 as LNHDA and CDR2 as SQIVND (reference sequence). The CDR3 region is CASSIKGPMNTEAFF. The CDR3 DNA is TGTGCCAGTAGTATAAAGGGGCCGATGAACACTGAAGCTTTCTTT. The full variable domain, with the rest looked up from reference TRBV19 and TRBJ1-1, is DGGITQSPKYLFRKEGQNVTLSCEQNLNHDAMYWYRQDPGQGLRLIYYSQIVNDFQKGDIAEGYSVSREKKESFPLTVTSAQKNPTAFYLCASSIKGPMNTEAFFGQGTRLTVV.

The chain recombines TRBV6-1 with TRBJ1-4, with D possibly TRBD1 on 6 matching bases. Germline V gene data show CDR1 as MNHNS and CDR2 as SASEGT. Trimming took off 8 bases at V and 4 bases at J, with 11 bases between the two ends. The CDR3 extends over 13 amino acids. CDR3 sequence: CASGGRGNEKLFF. Written as DNA, the CDR3 is TGTGCCAGCGGGGGCAGAGGTAATGAAAAACTGTTTTTT.

V usage is TRBV29-1 and J usage is TRBJ2-7; 10 bases are a match to TRBD1. The germline CDR1 and CDR2 sequences are SQVTM and ANQGSEA. This CDR3 has 13 residues. V was clipped by 6 bases and J by 2 bases; unmatched bases: 4. The CDR3 bases are TGCAGCGTCGGTGGACAGGGGGCCTACGAGCAGTACTTC. Protein: CSVGGQGAYEQYF.

The V gene is TRBV19, the J gene TRBJ1-3; D gene unclear. CDR1 is LNHDA and CDR2 is SQIVND in the germline V gene (reference sequence). This CDR3 contains 16 residues. Trimming cost V 1 base and J 0 bases, with 10 bases left between them. CDR3 protein: CASSIVRVLSGNTIYF. The CDR3 nucleotides are TGTGCCAGTAGTATAGTCCGGGTACTCTCTGGAAACACCATATATTTT.

This chain uses TRBV15 with TRBJ2-2; 8 bases match TRBD1. CDR1 and CDR2 (germline): LNHNV, YYDKDF (reference sequence). With V trimmed by 3 bases and J by 4 bases, 7 bases remained unmatched. The CDR3 extends over 16 amino acids. The CDR3 is CATSSGQGITTGELFF. DNA for the CDR3: TGTGCCACCAGCAGTGGACAGGGCATCACCACCGGGGAGCTGTTTTTT.

This chain connects TRBV7-9 to TRBJ2-7, with D tentatively TRBD1 (6 bases). CDR3 length: 15 amino acids. V was clipped by 1 base and J by 2 bases, with 12 bases between them. Germline V gene data show CDR1 as SEHNR and CDR2 as FQNEAQ (reference sequence). For the CDR3, the DNA is TGTGCCAGCAGCTTAGAAGGACAGTTCACCTACGAGCAGTACTTC. Residues: CASSLEGQFTYEQYF.

The chain recombines TRBV7-7 with TRBJ2-1, with D maybe TRBD2 (5 bases). Trimming removed 5 bases from V and 9 bases from J, with 20 bases in between. This CDR3 is 15 amino acids long. Germline V gene data show CDR1 as SSHAT and CDR2 as FNYEAQ (reference sequence). Here the CDR3 reads CASSSIPDGGGEQFF. In nucleotides, the CDR3 is TGTGCCAGCAGCAGTATCCCGGATGGAGGTGGTGAGCAGTTCTTC.

This clone was recorded only once. CDR3: CAISGWGGTSGGTGELFF. DNA for the CDR3: TGTGCCATCAGTGGGTGGGGTGGGACTAGCGGGGGGACCGGGGAGCTGTTTTTT. V gene TRBV10-3 combines with J gene TRBJ2-2; 15 nucleotides agree with TRBD2. The CDR3 runs to 18 residues. Losses at the gene ends were 4 bases for V and 5 bases for J; bases not matched to a gene: 8. Per germline, CDR1 ENHRY and CDR2 SYGVKD.

The CDR3 sequence is CASSETLAEFYEQYF. The CDR3 nucleotides are TGTGCCAGCAGTGAAACCCTAGCGGAATTCTACGAGCAGTACTTC. This chain uses TRBV2 with TRBJ2-7; the match to TRBD2 covers 7 bases. This CDR3 has 15 amino acids. V lost 2 bases to trimming and J lost 3 bases; unmatched junction nucleotides: 7. Germline V lookup: CDR1 SNHLY, CDR2 FYNNEI.

The chain recombines TRBV4-1 with TRBJ2-7; D gene uncertain. V was shortened by 3 bases and J by 0 bases, with 9 bases between the two germline ends. The germline gives CDR1 MGHRA, CDR2 YSYEKL. CDR3 size: 14 residues. The CDR3 region is CASSQTPNSYEQYF. In DNA form, the CDR3 reads TGCGCCAGCAGCCAGACACCTAACTCCTACGAGCAGTACTTC.

The rearrangement links TRBV5-4 to TRBJ2-4, with TRBD2 matching over 9 bases. This CDR3 contains 17 residues. Germline V gives CDR1 SGHNT, CDR2 YYREEE (reference sequence). After removal of 4 bases from V and 4 bases from J, the junction contained 12 bases not matched to a gene. The chain's CDR3 is CASSPPSGGLGKNIQYF. The CDR3 bases are TGTGCCAGCAGCCCTCCGAGCGGGGGGCTAGGGAAAAACATTCAGTACTTC.

V usage is TRBV4-2 and J usage is TRBJ1-2, with D possibly being TRBD1 (5 bases). Germline V gives CDR1 LGHNA, CDR2 YNFKEQ. CDR3 length: 15 residues. Trimming removed 4 bases at V and 3 bases at J, with 15 bases between. This CDR3 reads CASSPLVGGDYGYTF. CDR3 DNA sequence: TGTGCCAGCAGCCCCCTTGTTGGAGGGGACTATGGCTACACCTTC.

The genes are TRBV6-6 and TRBJ1-2; D is unclear. V was pared by 7 bases and J by 0 bases, with 3 bases between. CDR1 and CDR2 (germline): MNHNY, SVGAGI (reference sequence). The CDR3 consists of 11 residues. The CDR3: CASNTNYGYTF. The CDR3 nucleotides are TGTGCCAGCAACACTAACTATGGCTACACCTTC.

J is TRBJ2-7 and V is TRBV4-3; 7 positions match TRBD2. V gave up 4 bases and J gave up 0 bases; unmatched junction bases: 3. The CDR3 loop spans 14 amino acids. Looked up from germline, CDR1 is LGHNA and CDR2 is YSLEER. The CDR3 spells CASSRLAYSYEQYF. In nucleotides, the CDR3 is TGCGCCAGCAGCCGACTAGCTTACTCCTACGAGCAGTACTTC.

This clone was detected only a few times. The chain joins TRBV7-9 to TRBJ1-5, with 7 positions matching TRBD1. Trimming removed 1 base from V and 1 base from J; junction bases left unmatched: 4. CDR1 SEHNR and CDR2 FQNEAQ come from the germline V gene (reference sequence). This CDR3 spans 16 amino acids. In nucleotides, the CDR3 is TGTGCCAGCAGCTTAGACAGGGGCAGAAGCAATCAGCCCCAGCATTTT. Translated: CASSLDRGRSNQPQHF.

This sequence joins TRBV9 and TRBJ2-3; 14 bases fit TRBD2. V was clipped by 4 bases and J by 5 bases; unmatched bases: 3. Germline assignment: CDR1 SGDLS and CDR2 YYNGEE. The CDR3 consists of 15 residues. This CDR3 reads CASSLGTSGRDTQYF. The DNA of the CDR3 is TGTGCCAGCAGCCTGGGGACTAGCGGGAGAGATACGCAGTATTTT.

The gene calls are TRBV5-1 and TRBJ1-2; D call uncertain. The CDR3 contains 14 residues. Germline loops: CDR1 SGHRS, CDR2 YFSETQ. Deletions cut 0 bases from V and 6 bases from J, with 12 bases between. CDR3 nucleotide sequence: TGCGCCAGCAGCTTGGAGTGGACTCTCGATGGCTACACCTTC. Its protein is CASSLEWTLDGYTF. Looking up the rest from reference TRBV5-1 and TRBJ1-2 gives the full variable domain: KAGVTQTPRYLIKTRGQQVTLSCSPISGHRSVSWYQQTPGQGLQFLFEYFSETQRNKGNFPGRFSGRQFSNSRSEMNVSTLELGDSALYLCASSLEWTLDGYTFGSGTRLTVV.

The chain is built from TRBV19 and TRBJ2-7; no firm D call. The germline V and J ends were trimmed by 3 bases and 5 bases, with 8 bases remaining between them. This CDR3 contains 12 residues. Germline loops: CDR1 LNHDA, CDR2 SQIVND (reference sequence). The CDR3 nucleotides are TGTGCCAGTAGTATCCTAGGCGACGAGCAGTACTTC. Translated: CASSILGDEQYF.

This sequence joins TRBV5-1 and TRBJ2-7, with TRBD2 as a possible D gene (5 bases). The CDR3 is 12 amino acids. Looked up from germline, CDR1 is SGHRS and CDR2 is YFSETQ. V was shortened by 7 bases and J by 4 bases, with 12 bases between the two germline ends. CDR3 amino acids: CASLAGGYEQYF. CDR3 in DNA: TGCGCCAGCTTGGCGGGTGGGTACGAGCAGTACTTC.

This clone was detected only a few times. The chain recombines TRBV6-5 with TRBJ1-3; no clear D. Germline CDR1 and CDR2: MNHEY and SVGAGI. With 6 bases removed from V and 3 bases from J, the gap between germline ends came to 15 bases. The CDR3 has 15 residues. The CDR3 coding sequence is TGTGCCAGCAGCTTCGCCACGGAGATTGGAAACACCATATATTTT. This sequence encodes CASSFATEIGNTIYF.